A selection of T cell receptor beta chains follows, all from one sample in a study of blood T cell repertoires in COVID-19. Only in-frame clones appear in the TCRdb table, and some are missing; sequencing was by immunoSEQ multiplex PCR. The repertoire holds around 70,000 clones, around 90% seen once, with 4.5% to 5.5% in the top ten. The sequenced material came from peripheral blood. The receptors here all came from a human donor in a cohort sampled during active COVID-19. The CDR3 runs from the conserved cysteine through the conserved F or W. D genes are given only for firm matches. Clone sizes are given selectively: once, few, many, or a class where the clone is expanded.

TRBD2	TRBV3-1/TRBV3-2	-	TRBJ2-3	CASSPFAGGGGDTQYF	TGTGCCAGCAGCCCCTTTGCGGGGGGAGGTGGCGATACGCAGTATTTT
-	TRBV7-2	-	TRBJ1-2	CASSVQDNYGYTF	TGTGCCAGCAGCGTACAGGATAACTATGGCTACACCTTC
-	TRBV10-3	-	TRBJ1-3	CAISESGLSSGNTIYF	TGTGCCATCAGTGAGTCGGGCCTTAGCTCTGGAAACACCATATATTTT
-	TRBV4-1	-	TRBJ2-1	CASSPPGNEQFF	TGCGCCAGCAGCCCCCCGGGGAATGAGCAGTTCTTC
TRBD1	TRBV11-2	-	TRBJ1-2	CASSLDFRTGAGYGYTF	TGTGCCAGCAGCTTAGATTTCCGGACAGGGGCCGGGTATGGCTACACCTTC
TRBD1	TRBV16	-	TRBJ2-1	CASSRLGQLSYNEQFF	TGTGCCAGCAGCCGACTGGGACAGCTCTCCTACAATGAGCAGTTCTTC
-	TRBV3-1/TRBV3-2	-	TRBJ2-3	CASSQEISPDTQYF	TGTGCCAGCAGCCAAGAAATATCCCCAGATACGCAGTATTTT
TRBD2	TRBV10-3	-	TRBJ2-7	CAISRLAGDYNEQYF	TGTGCCATCAGTAGACTAGCGGGAGACTATAACGAGCAGTACTTC
-	TRBV29-1	-	TRBJ1-4	CSVGVDSVNEKLFF	TGCAGCGTTGGGGTTGACAGCGTTAATGAAAAACTGTTTTTT
-	TRBV6-2/TRBV6-3	-	TRBJ2-2	CASSYTDTGELFF	TGTGCCAGCAGTTACACAGACACCGGGGAGCTGTTTTTT
-	TRBV2	-	TRBJ1-5	CASSEVHRNSNQPQHF	TGTGCCAGCAGTGAAGTTCACAGGAATAGCAATCAGCCCCAGCATTTT
-	TRBV7-9	-	TRBJ2-7	CASNGDSAYEQYF	TGTGCCAGCAATGGTGACAGCGCCTACGAGCAGTACTTC
TRBD1	TRBV13	-	TRBJ1-4	CASSWGQNEKLFF	TGTGCCAGCAGCTGGGGACAGAATGAAAAACTGTTTTTT
-	TRBV7-7	-	TRBJ2-3	CASSLGLGGADTQYF	TGTGCCAGCAGCTTAGGTTTGGGGGGTGCAGATACGCAGTATTTT
-	TRBV12-5	-	TRBJ2-2	CASGLPLDVEGKRTGELFF	TGTGCTAGTGGTTTGCCCCTGGATGTAGAGGGAAAACGGACCGGGGAGCTGTTTTTT
TRBD1	TRBV2	-	TRBJ1-3	CASSQIVFGQANSGNTIYF	TGTGCCAGCAGTCAGATTGTTTTCGGACAGGCCAACTCTGGAAACACCATATATTTT
-	TRBV28	-	TRBJ1-3	CASSSWTADHSGNTIYF	TGTGCCAGCAGTTCCTGGACAGCGGATCACTCTGGAAACACCATATATTTT
-	TRBV12-3/TRBV12-4	once	TRBJ2-7	CASSPLASYEQYF	TGTGCCAGCAGTCCACTAGCCTCCTACGAGCAGTACTTC
TRBD1	TRBV19	-	TRBJ1-4	CASNPTGLNEKLFF	TGTGCCAGTAATCCGACAGGGTTGAATGAAAAACTGTTTTTT
-	TRBV9	-	TRBJ2-1	CASSSARVRDNEQFF	TGTGCCAGCAGCTCAGCCAGGGTTCGGGACAATGAGCAGTTCTTC
TRBD2	TRBV5-1	-	TRBJ2-5	CASRTSGYQETQYF	TGCGCCAGCAGAACTAGCGGGTATCAAGAGACCCAGTACTTC
TRBD2	TRBV5-1	-	TRBJ2-2	CASSLDPSGSVGELFF	TGCGCCAGCAGCTTGGATCCTAGCGGGAGCGTCGGGGAGCTGTTTTTT
-	TRBV3-1/TRBV3-2	-	TRBJ2-5	CASSPQGVVETQYF	TGTGCCAGCAGCCCCCAAGGGGTGGTAGAGACCCAGTACTTC
-	TRBV6-5	-	TRBJ2-3	CASSDGSTDTQYF	TGTGCCAGCAGCGACGGGAGCACAGATACGCAGTATTTT
TRBD1	TRBV6-2/TRBV6-3	-	TRBJ2-5	CASSLSTGKGETQYF	TGTGCCAGCAGTTTGTCGACAGGGAAGGGCGAGACCCAGTACTTC
TRBD1	TRBV6-6	-	TRBJ2-3	CASSRRQGGRDTQYF	TGTGCCAGCAGTCGGCGACAGGGTGGTCGGGATACGCAGTATTTT
-	TRBV12-3/TRBV12-4	-	TRBJ1-2	CASSGNRDYGYTF	TGTGCCAGCAGCGGTAACCGAGACTATGGCTACACCTTC
TRBD2	TRBV25-1	-	TRBJ2-3	CASSETSGGDTDTQYF	TGTGCCAGCAGTGAGACTAGCGGGGGGGACACAGATACGCAGTATTTT
-	TRBV19	-	TRBJ2-2	CASSSGENTGELFF	TGTGCCAGTAGTTCAGGGGAAAACACCGGGGAGCTGTTTTTT
TRBD1	TRBV6-5	-	TRBJ1-1	CASSQGDRGGTEAFF	TGTGCCAGCAGCCAAGGGGACAGGGGGGGCACTGAAGCTTTCTTT
-	TRBV5-4	-	TRBJ1-3	CASSLDFGTGNTIYF	TGTGCCAGCAGCTTGGATTTCGGGACAGGAAACACCATATATTTT
TRBD2	TRBV5-6	-	TRBJ2-1	CASSFGGLAGGPEQFF	TGTGCCAGCAGCTTCGGCGGGCTAGCGGGAGGTCCTGAGCAGTTCTTC
-	TRBV29-1	-	TRBJ1-3	CSVETGTGNTIYF	TGCAGCGTTGAAACAGGGACTGGAAACACCATATATTTT
-	TRBV9	-	TRBJ2-2	CASSARSVVTGELFF	TGTGCCAGCAGCGCAAGATCGGTTGTCACCGGGGAGCTGTTTTTT
-	TRBV15	-	TRBJ1-1	CATSRSEATNTEAFF	TGTGCCACCAGCAGATCCGAGGCAACGAACACTGAAGCTTTCTTT
-	TRBV5-1	-	TRBJ2-1	CASSSTVSYNEQFF	TGCGCCAGCAGCTCGACAGTCTCCTACAATGAGCAGTTCTTC
-	TRBV7-9	once	TRBJ1-2	CASGRGRLWHTF	TGTGCCAGTGGGCGGGGCCGTCTATGGCACACCTTC
TRBD2	TRBV19	-	TRBJ2-1	CASSILPTSSIIYEQFF	TGTGCCAGTAGTATCCTACCGACTAGCTCGATAATCTATGAGCAGTTCTTC
TRBD1	TRBV7-9	-	TRBJ2-7	CASSLPGGAYEQYF	TGTGCCAGCAGCTTACCAGGGGGTGCCTACGAGCAGTACTTC
-	TRBV5-1	-	TRBJ1-4	CASSPDNSNEKLFF	TGCGCCAGCAGCCCTGACAATTCCAATGAAAAACTGTTTTTT
TRBD1	TRBV30	-	TRBJ2-7	CAWSGSGTVSYEQYF	TGTGCCTGGAGTGGATCCGGGACAGTTTCCTACGAGCAGTACTTC
TRBD2	TRBV7-9	-	TRBJ2-1	CASSPSGTNNEQFF	TGTGCCAGCAGCCCCAGCGGGACGAACAATGAGCAGTTCTTC
TRBD2	TRBV10-3	-	TRBJ2-3	CAISDNRGRARRTTDTQYF	TGTGCCATCAGTGATAATCGCGGGAGGGCTAGGCGGACCACAGATACGCAGTATTTT
-	TRBV11-2	-	TRBJ2-5	CASSLDTQETQYF	TGTGCCAGCAGCTTAGACACACAAGAGACCCAGTACTTC
-	TRBV6-2/TRBV6-3	-	TRBJ2-1	CASSYEGYSIEQFF	TGTGCCAGCAGTTACGAGGGTTACAGCATTGAGCAGTTCTTC
TRBD1	TRBV6-2/TRBV6-3	-	TRBJ1-1	CASSSTGGRTEAFF	TGTGCCAGCAGTTCGACAGGGGGCCGGACTGAAGCTTTCTTT
TRBD1	TRBV6-5	-	TRBJ2-7	CASSYGTGIYEQYF	TGTGCCAGCAGTTACGGGACAGGAATCTACGAGCAGTACTTC
TRBD2	TRBV5-1	-	TRBJ2-7	CASSRDGTSAYEQYF	TGCGCCAGCAGCCGTGACGGGACTAGCGCCTACGAGCAGTACTTC
-	TRBV5-1	once	TRBJ1-2	CASSGAIAAGDDGYTF	TGCGCCAGCAGCGGGGCAATTGCTGCAGGGGACGATGGCTACACCTTC
TRBD1	TRBV5-6	once	TRBJ1-2	CASREQGAHYGYTF	TGTGCCAGCAGGGAACAGGGGGCCCACTATGGCTACACCTTC
-	TRBV7-3	-	TRBJ2-1	CASSLGGAGHEQFF	TGTGCCAGCAGCTTAGGAGGGGCAGGCCATGAGCAGTTCTTC
-	TRBV6-5	-	TRBJ1-4	CASMPATNEKLFF	TGTGCCAGCATGCCAGCAACTAATGAAAAACTGTTTTTT
-	TRBV7-2	-	TRBJ2-7	CASSSGLTSYEQYF	TGTGCCAGCAGCTCGGGACTTACCTCCTACGAGCAGTACTTC
-	TRBV19	-	TRBJ1-5	CASSIPVAGPQHF	TGTGCCAGTAGTATACCCGTGGCAGGGCCCCAGCATTTT
-	TRBV18	-	TRBJ2-6	CASSATSSGANVLTF	TGTGCCAGCTCAGCCACGAGCTCTGGGGCCAACGTCCTGACTTTC